This T cell receptor (beta chain) was obtained from a study of chemoradiotherapy in HPV16-positive cancers. Study background: Candidate HPV-specific T-cell clones and common TCR motifs came from functional assays in a couple of HPV16-positive patients. Study-level findings and limits: The functional HPV-specific definition rests on just a couple of HPV16-positive patients. Candidate HPV-specific clones and E7-related TCR motifs grew in tumor during treatment.

Comments on this clone: What it recognizes is unknown.

Here immunoSEQ multiplex PCR was the method, and the copy in TCRdb shows in-frame clones only, minus some. The data contain tens of thousands of clones, more than 75% of them singletons. Germline CDR1 and CDR2: SEHNR and FQNEAQ (reference sequence). The V and J ends lost 5 bases and 7 bases respectively, with 12 bases between them. The CDR3 runs 12 residues. The source of this sequence is a human donor with HPV-associated anogenital cancer. The V and J genes are TRBV7-9 and TRBJ2-7; D remains unclear. Sequencing used blood, obtained from a patient who underwent chemoradiotherapy. CDR3 nucleotide sequence: TGTGCCAGCAGCCTTCCGTTGGGTGAGCAGTACTTC. Its protein product is CASSLPLGEQYF.